A single T cell receptor (beta chain) is shown here with its context. The antigen remains undetermined. Profiled with immunoSEQ multiplex PCR; TCRdb holds only in-frame clones, not every one. The sample shows tens of thousands of clones, 90% to 95% of them seen only once. This sample was included in a study of PD-1 blockade in classical Hodgkin lymphoma. Study-level findings and limits: Newly diagnosed patients were reported to exhibit reduced baseline TCR diversity relative to healthy donors. Possibly reflecting disease activity or prior therapy, repertoire differences have causes that remain undefined.

Sample time point: newly diagnosed, previously untreated cHL patient sample. Untreated, newly diagnosed classical Hodgkin lymphoma PBMCs were comparators. V dropped 5 bases and J dropped 6 bases, with 13 bases sitting between them. Germline V gene lookup returns CDR1 SNHLY and CDR2 FYNNEI. The CDR3 runs to 13 residues. This TCR was recovered from a human donor with classical Hodgkin lymphoma. The V gene is TRBV2, the J gene TRBJ1-1; a possible D gene is TRBD1 (6 bases). Sequences were obtained from peripheral blood mononuclear cells (PBMCs). The CDR3 loop is CASSKDRYPEAFF. CDR3 DNA: TGTGCCAGCAGTAAAGACAGGTACCCTGAAGCTTTCTTT.